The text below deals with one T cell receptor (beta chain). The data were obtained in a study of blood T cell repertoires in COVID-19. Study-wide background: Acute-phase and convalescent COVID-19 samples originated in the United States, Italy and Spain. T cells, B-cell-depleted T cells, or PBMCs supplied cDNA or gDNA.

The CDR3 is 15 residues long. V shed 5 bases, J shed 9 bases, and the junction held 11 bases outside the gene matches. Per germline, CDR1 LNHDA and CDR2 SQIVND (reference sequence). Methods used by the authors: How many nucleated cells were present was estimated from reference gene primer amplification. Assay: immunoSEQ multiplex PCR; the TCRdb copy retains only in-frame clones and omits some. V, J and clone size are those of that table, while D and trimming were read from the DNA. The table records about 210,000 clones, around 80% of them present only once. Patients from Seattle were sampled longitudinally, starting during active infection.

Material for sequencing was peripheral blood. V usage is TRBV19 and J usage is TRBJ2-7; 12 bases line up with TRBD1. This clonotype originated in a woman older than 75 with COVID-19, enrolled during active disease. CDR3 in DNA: TGTGCCAGTAGTGTCGCCCGGGACAGGGGGCGCTTGCAGTACTTC. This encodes CASSVARDRGRLQYF. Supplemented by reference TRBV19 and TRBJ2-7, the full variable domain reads DGGITQSPKYLFRKEGQNVTLSCEQNLNHDAMYWYRQDPGQGLRLIYYSQIVNDFQKGDIAEGYSVSREKKESFPLTVTSAQKNPTAFYLCASSVARDRGRLQYFGPGTRLTVT.